The rows below give T cell receptor beta chains drawn from one sample of a study of regulatory T cells in long-lasting Graves disease. Using its own MiXCR run on the multiplex PCR reads, TCRdb lists one record per CDR3 protein. The sample shows a few hundred thousand distinct CDR3 sequences, 23% of them seen only once. Sequencing was performed on peripheral blood mononuclear cells (PBMCs), taken when the disease was refractory, from a patient treated with antithyroid drugs. All receptors derive from a female donor with Graves disease. Both conserved end residues are part of each CDR3. A D gene is named only where the DNA matches it firmly. Only some rows state a clone size, as once, few, many or a class for expanded clones.

>.|TRBD2|TRBJ2-4|TRBV7-2
TGTGCCAGCGAACTAGCGGGAGAAAACATTCAGTACTTC
CASELAGENIQYF
>.|.|TRBJ1-1|TRBV5-1
TGCGCCAGGAGCTCGCAGGGTTTCACTGAAGCTTTCTTT
CARSSQGFTEAFF
>.|.|TRBJ1-5|TRBV20-1
TGCAGTGCTATGGGACCTCATAATCAGCCCCAGCATTTT
CSAMGPHNQPQHF
>few|TRBD1|TRBJ2-7|TRBV6-1
TGTGCCAGCAATCCCCACGGAGAGCAGGGGGCCTACGAGCAGTACTTC
CASNPHGEQGAYEQYF
>.|TRBD2|TRBJ2-7|TRBV6-1
TGTGCCAGCAGGCTGACTAGCGGGAGTGCCTACGAGCAGTACTTC
CASRLTSGSAYEQYF
>many|.|TRBJ2-7|TRBV20-1
TGCAGTGCTAGAGATGACGGTTCCTACGAGCAGTACTTC
CSARDDGSYEQYF
>.|.|TRBJ1-1|TRBV5-6
TGTGCCAGCAGCTTGGCCGTTGTCACTGAAGCTTTCTTT
CASSLAVVTEAFF
>.|.|TRBJ2-7|TRBV5-4
TGTGCCAGCAGTTCAGACCTGAACTACGAGCAGTACTTC
CASSSDLNYEQYF
>.|.|TRBJ1-1|TRBV19
TGTGCCAGTAGTCTACAAATATACACTGAAGCTTTCTTT
CASSLQIYTEAFF
>.|TRBD1|TRBJ1-1|TRBV5-1
TGCGCCAGCAGCTTGGATGGACAGGGGGCCACTGAAGCTTTCTTT
CASSLDGQGATEAFF
>many|.|TRBJ1-1|TRBV12-3/TRBV12-4
TGTGCCAGCAGGTGGGAGACTGAAGCTTTCTTT
CASRWETEAFF
>.|.|TRBJ2-3|TRBV11-2
TGTGCCAGCAGCTTAGAGGGGGTTCTCGACACAGATACGCAGTATTTT
CASSLEGVLDTDTQYF
>.|.|TRBJ2-7|TRBV19
TGTGCCAGTAGTCCCAGGGCAAGGCCGACCGAGCAGTACTTC
CASSPRARPTEQYF
>.|.|TRBJ1-1|TRBV7-9
TGTGCCAGCAGCTTAACGGAAGGGAACACTGAAGCTTTCTTT
CASSLTEGNTEAFF
>once|TRBD2|TRBJ2-1|TRBV12-3/TRBV12-4
TGTGCCAGCAGTTTAGGTGGGACTACTGTACTTGAGCAGTTCTTC
CASSLGGTTVLEQFF
>many|.|TRBJ1-2|TRBV11-2
TGTGCCAGCAGCTCTCATCGCCTCCGGGTTCCTTATGGCTACACCTTC
CASSSHRLRVPYGYTF
>few|TRBD2|TRBJ2-7|TRBV29-1
TGCAGCGGGCAACTAGCGAACGAGCAGTACTTC
CSGQLANEQYF
>.|TRBD2|TRBJ2-7|TRBV20-1
TGCAGTGCTAGAGACCGGGCGGTAGCGGGATCTTCCTACGAGCAGTACTTC
CSARDRAVAGSSYEQYF
>.|.|TRBJ1-4|TRBV19
TGTGCCAGTAGTGTACGACTGGGAGGACTGGCTAATGAAAAACTGTTTTTT
CASSVRLGGLANEKLFF
>.|.|TRBJ2-7|TRBV7-9
TGTGCCAGCAGCTTAGAGCAGGGCTCCTACGAGCAGTACTTC
CASSLEQGSYEQYF
>.|TRBD2|TRBJ2-2|TRBV12-3/TRBV12-4
TGTGCCAGCAGTTTGATCCTAGCGGGATACACCGGGGAGCTGTTTTTT
CASSLILAGYTGELFF
>.|.|TRBJ1-1|TRBV5-1
TGCGCCAGCAGCTTGGTTTCCGGGGGCGGCACTGAAGCTTTCTTT
CASSLVSGGGTEAFF
>.|TRBD2|TRBJ2-5|TRBV6-9
TGTGCCAGCAGTTACTGGGGACTAGCTGCAAACTTCCAAGAGACCCAGTACTTC
CASSYWGLAANFQETQYF
>.|.|TRBJ1-1|TRBV25-1
TGTGCCAGCAGTGAATTAGCAGGGAACACTGTAGCTTTCTTT
CASSELAGNTVAFF
>many|TRBD1|TRBJ1-2|TRBV29-1
TGCAGCGTTGACACCGGACAGGGAGCGGGTGGCTACACCTTC
CSVDTGQGAGGYTF
>many|TRBD1|TRBJ1-6|TRBV28
TGTGCCAGCACCACTTTACTACAGGGGGACTCACCCCTCCACTTT
CASTTLLQGDSPLHF
>many|.|TRBJ1-2|TRBV2
TGTGCCAGCAGCCCGTGGACGGGAGGCTACACCTTC
CASSPWTGGYTF
>few|.|TRBJ2-4|TRBV13
TGTGCCAGCAGCTTAGGACAATCCGTTCAGTACTTC
CASSLGQSVQYF
>.|.|TRBJ1-4|TRBV14
TGTGCCAGCAGCCAAGAACGGACACCTGAAAAACTGTTTTTT
CASSQERTPEKLFF
>many|.|TRBJ1-1|TRBV6-1
TGTGCCAGCAGCCTAAACCAGGGGCTGAACACTGAAGCTTTCTTT
CASSLNQGLNTEAFF
>few|.|TRBJ1-1|TRBV14
TGTGCCAGCAGCCAAGATGTAATCATGAACACTGAAGCTTTCTTT
CASSQDVIMNTEAFF
>many|.|TRBJ1-5|TRBV6-6
TGTGCCAGCAGTTACTATGCTGGTCCCCAGCATTTT
CASSYYAGPQHF
>few|TRBD2|TRBJ2-1|TRBV28
TGTGCCAGCGCAACTAGCGGGACAGCGGGTTACAATGAGCAGTTCTTC
CASATSGTAGYNEQFF
>few|.|TRBJ1-2|TRBV18
TGTGCCAGCTCACCACCTGGGACGGGGCTGTTTGGCTACACCTTC
CASSPPGTGLFGYTF
>.|.|TRBJ2-7|TRBV28
TGTGCCAGCAGTCCGCCATCGGGGGACGAGCAGTACTTC
CASSPPSGDEQYF
>.|.|TRBJ1-1|TRBV30
TGTGCCTGGAGTGTGGAGCAGCTTGAAGCTTTCTTT
CAWSVEQLEAFF
>many|TRBD2|TRBJ2-7|TRBV2
TGTGCCAGCAGTCTAGCGGGAGCTCAGGAATACGAGCAGTACTTC
CASSLAGAQEYEQYF
>many|.|TRBJ1-2|TRBV3-1
TGTGCCAGCAGCCAAGACCGTAGATATCTCTATGGCTACACCTTC
CASSQDRRYLYGYTF
>few|.|TRBJ2-2|TRBV29-1
TGCAGCGTTTATCAGAACACCGGGGAGCTGTTTTTT
CSVYQNTGELFF
>.|.|TRBJ1-1|TRBV27
TGTGCCAGCAGTCCGCGTGGCAGGGTAAACACTGAAGCTTTCTTT
CASSPRGRVNTEAFF
>.|.|TRBJ1-2|TRBV6-1
TGTGCCAGCAGCGTAGCAGGGTTCTATGGCTACACCTTC
CASSVAGFYGYTF
>.|TRBD2|TRBJ2-7|TRBV7-9
TGTGCCAGCAGTAGAGCGGGATCCGAGCAGTACTTC
CASSRAGSEQYF
>once|.|TRBJ1-1|TRBV5-1
TGCGCCAGCAGCTTGTATCAGGGAGGGACTGAAGCTTTCTTT
CASSLYQGGTEAFF
>few|.|TRBJ1-1|TRBV3-1
TGTGCCAGCAGCCAGGCCTTCGAACCCACCCCCCACACTGAAGCTTTCTTT
CASSQAFEPTPHTEAFF
>.|TRBD2|TRBJ2-7|TRBV6-1
TGTGCCAGTTATCCTTCTAGCGGGAGCTTTTACGAGCAGTACTTC
CASYPSSGSFYEQYF
>.|TRBD1|TRBJ2-1|TRBV24-1
TGTGCCACCAGTGATACAGGGGGCTCCTACAATGAGCAGTTCTTC
CATSDTGGSYNEQFF
>.|.|TRBJ2-7|TRBV2
TGTGCCAGCAGTGAACCCCAGCGCTACGAGCAGTACTTC
CASSEPQRYEQYF
>many|TRBD2|TRBJ2-5|TRBV19
TGTGCCAGTAGTATCGATAGCGGGAGTGGAGAGACCCAGTACTTC
CASSIDSGSGETQYF